The rows below give T cell receptor beta chains drawn from one sample of a study of blood T cell repertoires in COVID-19. Sequencing was performed with immunoSEQ multiplex PCR; in TCRdb, only in-frame clones are kept and a portion is missing. The table shows roughly 120,000 clones, with about 90% occurring only once. The sample comprised peripheral blood. The receptors were gathered from a human donor in a cohort sampled during active COVID-19. The CDR3 runs from the conserved cysteine through the conserved F or W. A D gene is named only where the DNA matches it firmly. Clone size, where shown, is once, few, many, or a class for clones that have expanded.

d_call	j_call	v_call	cdr3_length	clone_size	cdr3_nt	cdr3_aa
TRBD1	TRBJ1-1	TRBV9	15	few	TGTGCCAGCAGCGCAGGACAGGGGTATGCCCCTGAAGCTTTCTTT	CASSAGQGYAPEAFF
TRBD1	TRBJ2-1	TRBV19	15	-	TGTGCCAGTAGTCCAACCGGGACAGGTCCCAATGAGCAGTTCTTC	CASSPTGTGPNEQFF
TRBD1	TRBJ1-2	TRBV19	13	-	TGTGCCAGTAGTTTGACAGGGATCTATGGCTACACCTTC	CASSLTGIYGYTF
TRBD2	TRBJ2-4	TRBV6-5	14	-	TGTGCCAGCAGTCGAGCGGGAGGTGGGAACATTCAGTACTTC	CASSRAGGGNIQYF
-	TRBJ1-6	TRBV29-1	20	once	TGCAGCGTAGGGACCATCTTCGTCCCTTCGGGGACCGGGAGAAATTCACCCCTCCACTTT	CSVGTIFVPSGTGRNSPLHF
TRBD1	TRBJ2-3	TRBV5-5	15	-	TGTGCCAGCATACAAGGGACAGGGGACACAGATACGCAGTATTTT	CASIQGTGDTDTQYF
-	TRBJ2-7	TRBV7-8	14	-	TGTGCCAGCAGCTTAGGGGGGGAACCCTACGAGCAGTACTTC	CASSLGGEPYEQYF
-	TRBJ2-1	TRBV11-2	16	-	TGTGCCAGCAGCTTAGATCTTGGAACGGCCGGGAATGAGCAGTTCTTC	CASSLDLGTAGNEQFF
-	TRBJ1-3	TRBV21-1	16	-	TGTGCCAGCAGCACCGGACTACCTCGATCTGGAAACACCATATATTTT	CASSTGLPRSGNTIYF
TRBD2	TRBJ2-5	TRBV2	15	-	TGTGCCAGCCACGAACTAGCGGGAGTGGGAGAGACCCAGTACTTC	CASHELAGVGETQYF
TRBD1	TRBJ2-7	TRBV29-1	14	-	TGCAGCGTTGACCATGGGACAGGAGGTGCCAAGCAGTACTTC	CSVDHGTGGAKQYF